This T cell receptor beta chain derives from a study of shared clonotypes between healthy human individuals. General observations from the study: There were few donors, and this limited the genetic and exposure-history diversity represented. Some naive CD4 clonotypes, roughly 4.5%, turned up in common across a few donors.

Trimming removed 8 bases at V and 1 base at J, with 11 bases between. Looked up from germline, CDR1 is SEHNR and CDR2 is FQNEAQ (reference sequence). The CDR3 has 13 residues. Assay runs were performed at deep level. The table came from immunoSEQ multiplex PCR; TCRdb's copy has only in-frame clones and leaves some out. The sample consists of hundreds of thousands of clones, 90% to 97% of them appearing once. A word on this clone: Its target is unknown.

Terminally differentiated effector memory CD45RA+ cells were excluded from the naive CD8 cells, which were CD45RO-negative and positively selected for CCR7. Sequencing was carried out using naive CD8+ T cells sorted from blood. This clonotype originated in a woman younger than 45 in good health. The rearrangement joins TRBV7-9 to TRBJ2-5; D call uncertain. Here the CDR3 reads CASVDSSQETQYF. DNA for the CDR3: TGTGCCAGCGTAGATAGCAGCCAAGAGACCCAGTACTTC.